These 18 T cell receptor beta chains were all obtained from the same sample, sequenced in a study of PD-1 blockade in mismatch repair-deficient tumors. Some clones are missing from TCRdb's copy, which holds only in-frame ones; the method was immunoSEQ multiplex PCR. The repertoire holds some 120,000 clones, with 88% as singletons. The sequencing here drew on peripheral blood, taken almost 74 weeks after starting pembrolizumab. These receptors all come from an adult with mismatch repair-deficient cancer.

The chain carries TRBV5-1 and TRBJ2-7; 8 bases match TRBD2. CDR1 SGHRS and CDR2 YFSETQ come from the germline V gene. This CDR3 region has 15 residues. V lost 5 bases to trimming and J lost 3 bases; unmatched junction nucleotides: 10. CDR3 loop: CASSFLPSGSYEQYF. The CDR3 region has the DNA TGCGCCAGCAGTTTTCTACCCAGCGGGAGCTACGAGCAGTACTTC.

V usage is TRBV28 and J usage is TRBJ2-1; 7 bases align to TRBD2. Unmatched junction bases numbered 3, after V lost 7 bases and J lost 3 bases. Per germline, CDR1 MDHEN and CDR2 SYDVKM. This CDR3 region has 13 residues. The CDR3 nucleotides read TGTGCCAGCAAGGGGACTATCTACAATGAGCAGTTCTTC. Translating gives CASKGTIYNEQFF.

The chain is built from TRBV4-2 and TRBJ1-1; tentatively, D is TRBD1 (5 bases). The CDR3 has 16 residues. Between the trimmed V and J ends, which lost 0 bases and 2 bases, there was a span of 13 bases. CDR1 and CDR2 (germline): LGHNA, YNFKEQ. The CDR3 reads CASSQDGQGLNTEAFF. The CDR3 DNA sequence: TGTGCCAGCAGCCAAGATGGGCAGGGACTTAACACTGAAGCTTTCTTT.

V is TRBV7-9 and J is TRBJ1-5; D is unclear. Trimming left V 0 bases short and J 3 bases short, with 6 bases between. The CDR3 extends over 14 amino acids. Germline V gives CDR1 SEHNR, CDR2 FQNEAQ (reference sequence). The CDR3 DNA reads TGTGCCAGCAGCTTAGCGCAGGCCAATCAGCCCCAGCATTTT. The encoded protein is CASSLAQANQPQHF. Drawing the rest from reference TRBV7-9 and TRBJ1-5, the complete variable domain is DTGVSQNPRHKITKRGQNVTFRCDPISEHNRLYWYRQTLGQGPEFLTYFQNEAQLEKSRLLSDRFSAERPKGSFSTLEIQRTEQGDSAMYLCASSLAQANQPQHFGDGTRLSIL.

This clone was picked up a small number of times. This chain connects TRBV6-1 to TRBJ1-2; D remains unclear. Trimming pared 2 bases from V and 4 bases from J, leaving 11 bases between. This CDR3 has 14 residues. Germline lookup yields CDR1 MNHNS and CDR2 SASEGT. CDR3 DNA: TGTGCCAGCAGTGAATGGATAGTAGGCTATGGCTACACCTTC. Translated: CASSEWIVGYGYTF.

The J gene is TRBJ2-1, the V gene TRBV9, with 10 bases fitting TRBD2. Germline V CDR1 and CDR2: SGDLS, YYNGEE. This CDR3 contains 13 residues. Unmatched junction bases numbered 3, after V lost 2 bases and J lost 10 bases. CDR3 DNA sequence: TGTGCCAGCAGCGTGGGGACTAGCGAGGAGCAGTTCTTC. This sequence encodes CASSVGTSEEQFF. Full variable domain (rest looked up from reference TRBV9 and TRBJ2-1): DSGVTQTPKHLITATGQRVTLRCSPRSGDLSVYWYQQSLDQGLQFLIQYYNGEERAKGNILERFSAQQFPDLHSELNLSSLELGDSALYFCASSVGTSEEQFFGPGTRLTVL.

CDR3 region: CASSESVRSTYEQYF. The CDR3, as DNA: TGTGCCAGCAGTGAATCTGTACGGAGTACCTACGAGCAGTACTTC. The chain has TRBV6-1 and TRBJ2-7; unclear D gene. Germline V lookup: CDR1 MNHNS, CDR2 SASEGT. The CDR3 loop spans 15 amino acids. Trimming shortened V by 2 bases and J by 2 bases, and 13 bases separated the two germline ends.

V and J are TRBV11-2 and TRBJ1-2; 7 nucleotides line up with TRBD1. Germline CDR1 reads SGHAT; CDR2 reads FQNNGV. The CDR3 extends over 14 amino acids. V lost 2 bases and J lost 7; bases outside the gene matches: 7. CDR3 sequence: CASSLTEGASGYTF. Here the CDR3 DNA reads TGTGCCAGCAGCTTAACGGAGGGGGCGAGTGGCTACACCTTC.

As regards this clone: Distinct nucleotide sequences in the sample also encode this CDR3. The J gene is TRBJ2-7, the V gene TRBV5-6; 8 nucleotides agree with TRBD2. This CDR3 spans 14 amino acids. Per germline, CDR1 SGHDT and CDR2 YYEEEE. V lost 0 bases, J lost 2 bases, and 1 base stayed unmatched. The CDR3 nucleotides are TGTGCCAGCAGCTTGGGGGGACTAGCCTACGAGCAGTACTTC. Amino acid sequence: CASSLGGLAYEQYF.

This clone has more than one count but fewer than ten. This chain uses TRBV2 with TRBJ1-1; D remains ambiguous. Germline-derived CDR1 and CDR2 are SNHLY and FYNNEI. The CDR3 is 11 amino acids. Trimming removed 7 bases at V and 1 base at J, with 4 bases between. The CDR3 region is CASNGNTEAFF. The CDR3 nucleotides read TGTGCCAGCAATGGGAACACTGAAGCTTTCTTT.

The chain uses TRBV5-1 and TRBJ2-7; 14 bases agree with TRBD2. The germline V gene has CDR1 SGHRS and CDR2 YFSETQ. The CDR3 length is 18 residues. V gave up 4 bases and J gave up 4 bases; unmatched junction bases: 13. Here the CDR3 reads CASSPGLAGATTLYEQYF. The CDR3 bases are TGCGCCAGCAGCCCGGGACTAGCGGGAGCCACAACCCTTTACGAGCAGTACTTC.

The chain carries TRBV5-4 and TRBJ2-1; 12 positions agree with TRBD2. This CDR3 has 18 amino acids. Germline V gene lookup returns CDR1 SGHNT and CDR2 YYREEE (reference sequence). Trimming took 1 base from V and 8 from J; bases not matched to a gene: 13. In DNA, the CDR3 is TGTGCCAGCAGCTTGCCGGCCAGACTAGCGGGAGTTGGCGATGAGCAGTTCTTC. Its translation is CASSLPARLAGVGDEQFF.

The chain combines TRBV2 with TRBJ2-6; D is ambiguous. CDR3 length equals 18 residues. Germline V gene sequence: CDR1 SNHLY, CDR2 FYNNEI. V shed 7 bases and J shed 5 bases, with 24 bases lying between them. The DNA for the CDR3 is TGTGCCAGCATGTCTCCTCTTACGATACAAAGTCGGGCCAACGTCCTGACTTTC. Residues: CASMSPLTIQSRANVLTF.

The chain joins TRBV7-9 to TRBJ1-1, with D possibly being TRBD1 (5 bases). Germline V gives CDR1 SEHNR, CDR2 FQNEAQ (reference sequence). The CDR3 is 13 residues long. The V gene lost 2 bases and the J gene lost 9 bases, with 13 bases spanning the gap. CDR3 DNA sequence: TGTGCCAGCAGCTTAAGGCGAACAGGCCAAGCTTTCTTT. It codes for CASSLRRTGQAFF.

V gene TRBV13 combines with J gene TRBJ2-7; TRBD2 aligns across 8 bases. CDR1 is PRHDT, CDR2 FYEKMQ, per germline (reference sequence). J lost 7 bases, V lost 5 bases, and 4 bases had no gene match. The CDR3 length is 12 residues. The CDR3 nucleotides are TGTGCCAGCAGCGGCGGGAGGCGAGAGCAGTACTTC. It encodes CASSGGRREQYF.

The chain combines TRBV25-1 with TRBJ1-2; D unresolved. Per germline, CDR1 MGHDK and CDR2 SYGVNS. V was shortened by 6 bases and J by 7 bases, with 12 bases between the two germline ends. The CDR3 has 12 residues. DNA for the CDR3: TGTGCCAGCAGCGCCAAACGGGTTGGCTACACCTTC. Protein product: CASSAKRVGYTF.

This clone has only a few counts. V usage is TRBV6-5 and J usage is TRBJ2-7; D perhaps matches TRBD1 (6 bases). Germline V CDR1 and CDR2: MNHEY, SVGAGI. CDR3 length: 14 amino acids. V shed 6 bases and J shed 0 bases, with 12 bases lying between them. The CDR3 region has the DNA TGTGCCAGCAGGACAGGATTTACCTCCTACGAGCAGTACTTC. Translation gives CASRTGFTSYEQYF.

V usage is TRBV7-3 and J usage is TRBJ2-5; 10 bases are shared with TRBD1. The CDR3 contains 13 residues. J lost 5 bases, V lost 3 bases, and 0 bases had no gene match. Germline assignment: CDR1 SGHTA and CDR2 FQGTGA. CDR3 sequence (DNA): TGTGCCAGCAGCTTGACAGGGGGCGAGACCCAGTACTTC. Translating it yields CASSLTGGETQYF.